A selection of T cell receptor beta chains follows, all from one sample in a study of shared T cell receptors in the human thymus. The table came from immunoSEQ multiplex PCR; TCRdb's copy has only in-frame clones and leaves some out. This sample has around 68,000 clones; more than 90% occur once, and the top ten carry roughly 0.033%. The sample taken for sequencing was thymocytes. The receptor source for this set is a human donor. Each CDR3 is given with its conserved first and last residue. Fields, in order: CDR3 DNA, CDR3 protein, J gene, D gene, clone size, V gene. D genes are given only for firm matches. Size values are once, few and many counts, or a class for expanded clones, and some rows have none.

TGTGCCAGCAGTGAATATAGCGGTACCTACAATGAGCAGTTCTTC	CASSEYSGTYNEQFF	TRBJ2-1	-	-	TRBV2
TGTGCCAGCAGCTCTATCGGAGGCTTGAATCAGCCCCAGCATTTT	CASSSIGGLNQPQHF	TRBJ1-5	-	-	TRBV7-2
TGTGCCAGCAGCAAGCGGGGGGCTTTCCAAGAGACCCAGTACTTC	CASSKRGAFQETQYF	TRBJ2-5	TRBD2	-	TRBV7-3
TGTGCCAGCAGCCCATATGGGCGGGGGGTACTACAAGAGACCCAGTACTTC	CASSPYGRGVLQETQYF	TRBJ2-5	TRBD2	-	TRBV4-2
TGCGCCAGCAGCCAAGATCCGGACAGGGGGCTTGAGCAGTACTTC	CASSQDPDRGLEQYF	TRBJ2-7	TRBD1	-	TRBV4-1
TGCGCCAGCAGCTCCGGGACAGGGTTCGAGACCCAGTACTTC	CASSSGTGFETQYF	TRBJ2-5	TRBD1	-	TRBV5-1
TGTGCCAGTAGTTCGTTTGAAGGGACAGGGCCCGAGGATAATGAAAAACTGTTTTTT	CASSSFEGTGPEDNEKLFF	TRBJ1-4	TRBD1	once	TRBV19
TGTGCCAGCAACCTGGGACTCCGTGAGCAGTTCTTC	CASNLGLREQFF	TRBJ2-1	-	-	TRBV2
TGCGCCAGCAGCTTGGAGGGGGACAGGGTCGAGGGGATTCCCAAAAACATTCAGTACTTC	CASSLEGDRVEGIPKNIQYF	TRBJ2-4	TRBD1	once	TRBV5-1
TGCAGCGTTGAGGCAGGGGGTTATGGCTACACCTTC	CSVEAGGYGYTF	TRBJ1-2	TRBD1	-	TRBV29-1
TGTGCCAGCAGTTTATCCGTTTATGCAGATACGCAGTATTTT	CASSLSVYADTQYF	TRBJ2-3	-	once	TRBV27
TGTGCCAGCAGTGACGATACGGGCAGTTCCTACAATGAGCAGTTCTTC	CASSDDTGSSYNEQFF	TRBJ2-1	-	-	TRBV2
TGTGCCAGCAGTGAAGGGGCCTATAATTCACCCCTCCACTTT	CASSEGAYNSPLHF	TRBJ1-6	-	-	TRBV6-1
TGTGCCAGCAGTTTCGTCAGTGGATTAGGGGCTTTCTTT	CASSFVSGLGAFF	TRBJ1-1	-	-	TRBV6-5
TGTGCCAGCAGCTTGGGGAGGGCTCTAGCGGGGATCGATGAGCAGTTCTTC	CASSLGRALAGIDEQFF	TRBJ2-1	TRBD2	-	TRBV11-2
TGTGCCAGCAATGGGGTGGGGGGCGAGTACAATGAGCAGTTCTTC	CASNGVGGEYNEQFF	TRBJ2-1	-	-	TRBV6-1
TGTGCCAGTAGTAACCCACAGGGCCGGGTCAATGAGCAGTTCTTC	CASSNPQGRVNEQFF	TRBJ2-1	-	once	TRBV19
TGTGCCAGCAGTTTATCTCGGGAGATGAACACTGAAGCTTTCTTT	CASSLSREMNTEAFF	TRBJ1-1	-	-	TRBV27
TGTGCCACCCAGGACAGGGGAATTTCGGGCTACACCTTC	CATQDRGISGYTF	TRBJ1-2	TRBD1	-	TRBV6-1
TGTGCCAGCAGTCTGGTTGTGAGAGGCAGAGCAAACACTGAAGCTTTCTTT	CASSLVVRGRANTEAFF	TRBJ1-1	-	-	TRBV27
TGTGCCAGCAGGCAGGGGGCAGGCTACACCTTC	CASRQGAGYTF	TRBJ1-2	TRBD1	-	TRBV5-4
TGTGCCAGCAGCTTGGGAAGCGGAGGGTACAATGAGCAGTTCTTC	CASSLGSGGYNEQFF	TRBJ2-1	-	-	TRBV7-9
TGCAGCGTTGGATTTGTGACGTTTAACATGAACACTGAAGCTTTCTTT	CSVGFVTFNMNTEAFF	TRBJ1-1	-	-	TRBV29-1
TGTGCCAGCAGCCCGATCGGGGGCCCGAACACCGGGGAGCTGTTTTTT	CASSPIGGPNTGELFF	TRBJ2-2	-	-	TRBV7-3
TGTGCCAGCAGTGAACAACTGGGGCGAGCTTTCTTT	CASSEQLGRAFF	TRBJ1-1	-	-	TRBV25-1
TGTGCCAGAAGCCCAGGACTAGCGGGGAGGTTTAGCACAGATACGCAGTATTTT	CARSPGLAGRFSTDTQYF	TRBJ2-3	TRBD2	-	TRBV5-3
TGTGCCAGCAGTGCCTACAATGAGCAGTTCTTC	CASSAYNEQFF	TRBJ2-1	-	once	TRBV25-1
TGTGCCAGTAGTATCGGCAGGCCCCAATCCCAGATAAATCAGCCCCAGCATTTT	CASSIGRPQSQINQPQHF	TRBJ1-5	-	-	TRBV19
TGTGCCAGCAGTTTATCGACGACAGGGCAAATCTCCTACAATGAGCAGTTCTTC	CASSLSTTGQISYNEQFF	TRBJ2-1	TRBD1	-	TRBV27
TGTGCCACCAGCAGAGATCGGTCTCGTCGGGTATGGGCCGGGGAGCTGTTTTTT	CATSRDRSRRVWAGELFF	TRBJ2-2	-	-	TRBV15
TGTGCCAGCAGTTCGTCCCGGGACAGGGGAGAACGTGAAAAACTGTTTTTT	CASSSSRDRGEREKLFF	TRBJ1-4	TRBD1	-	TRBV27
TGTGCCAGCAGCTTAGTTACCGGGACAGGACAGAAAGAGACCCAGTACTTC	CASSLVTGTGQKETQYF	TRBJ2-5	TRBD1	-	TRBV5-5
TGTGCCAGCAGTTTATCCCCAGGGATAGGTGAAAAACTGTTTTTT	CASSLSPGIGEKLFF	TRBJ1-4	-	few	TRBV27
TGTGCCAGCAACTATGGGGACTGGGTGGGGGAGCAGTACTTC	CASNYGDWVGEQYF	TRBJ2-7	-	-	TRBV28
TGTGCCACCAGATCAGATAGCAATCAGCCCCAGCATTTT	CATRSDSNQPQHF	TRBJ1-5	-	-	TRBV2
TGTGCCAGCAGTGTAAGGGGCCTAGATAATTCACCCCTCCACTTT	CASSVRGLDNSPLHF	TRBJ1-6	-	-	TRBV27
TGTGCCAGCAGTTTATGGGGCGGGGACATCCACGAGCAGTACTTC	CASSLWGGDIHEQYF	TRBJ2-7	-	few	TRBV28
TGTGCCAGCACAAAGCTTCTAAACACTGAAGCTTTCTTT	CASTKLLNTEAFF	TRBJ1-1	-	-	TRBV11-1
TGTGCCACCAGCAGAGATAGAGGAGATACGCAGTATTTT	CATSRDRGDTQYF	TRBJ2-3	-	-	TRBV15
TGTACCATCAGTAACTCTCGGTTGAACACTGAAGCTTTCTTT	CTISNSRLNTEAFF	TRBJ1-1	-	once	TRBV10-3
TGTGCCAGCAGCTTACGGGGTAATCAGCCCCAGCATTTT	CASSLRGNQPQHF	TRBJ1-5	-	-	TRBV5-6
TGCGCCAGCGGCCTGGCAGGTCGCACAGATACGCAGTATTTT	CASGLAGRTDTQYF	TRBJ2-3	-	-	TRBV4-3
TGCGCCAGCAGCGCCTATGGACAGCTGGAAAAACTGTTTTTT	CASSAYGQLEKLFF	TRBJ1-4	-	-	TRBV5-1
TGTGCCAGCAGTGACCAGACTAGCAGTGGCTCTGGGGCCAACGTCCTGACTTTC	CASSDQTSSGSGANVLTF	TRBJ2-6	TRBD2	-	TRBV28
TGTGCCAGCAGCTCAAGGGGGTTGCTCAAATACGAGCAGTACTTC	CASSSRGLLKYEQYF	TRBJ2-7	-	-	TRBV7-2
TGTGCCAGCAGTCCTTTTTGCCGGACAGGGAAAAACACTGAAGCTTTCTTT	CASSPFCRTGKNTEAFF	TRBJ1-1	TRBD1	-	TRBV27
TGCAGTGCTAGAGACCCTCCCCAGTACTTC	CSARDPPQYF	TRBJ2-5	-	-	TRBV20-1
TGTGCCAGCAGCGCTCCCGGGGGGGGTTGTGGGGAAAAACTGTTTTTT	CASSAPGGGCGEKLFF	TRBJ1-4	-	-	TRBV25-1
TGTGCCAGCAGCTTGATGAAGGGGGAAGCTTTCTTT	CASSLMKGEAFF	TRBJ1-1	-	-	TRBV5-4
TGCGCCAGCAGCCACGGGCCCAATCAGCCCCAGCATTTT	CASSHGPNQPQHF	TRBJ1-5	-	-	TRBV4-1
TGTGCCAGCTTCGGTTTGGGAGGGGTAGCTAACTATGGCTACACCTTC	CASFGLGGVANYGYTF	TRBJ1-2	-	-	TRBV6-6
TGTGCCAGTAGGACGACCGATCAAGAGACCCAGTACTTC	CASRTTDQETQYF	TRBJ2-5	-	-	TRBV19
TGTGCCAGTAGTCCGCCGGGTGACGACCGAGAGACCCAGTACTTC	CASSPPGDDRETQYF	TRBJ2-5	-	once	TRBV19
TGTGCCAGCAGCTTAGATTTGGGGCCCGCTAATGAAAAACTGTTTTTT	CASSLDLGPANEKLFF	TRBJ1-4	-	-	TRBV11-2
TGTGCCAGCAGCCAAGAAATAGCAGGTAGTACAGATACGCAGTATTTT	CASSQEIAGSTDTQYF	TRBJ2-3	-	-	TRBV14
TGTGCCAGCAGCCTAAGAGGGACAAATAGGACCTACGAGCAGTACTTC	CASSLRGTNRTYEQYF	TRBJ2-7	-	-	TRBV7-2
TGTGCCAGTAGTCCGCAGGGGGCGCATGGCTACACCTTC	CASSPQGAHGYTF	TRBJ1-2	TRBD1	-	TRBV19
TGTGCCGGCCTCTCTACGGACTCTGGAAACACCATATATTTT	CAGLSTDSGNTIYF	TRBJ1-3	-	-	TRBV6-5